The clone carrying this TCR beta chain has a handful of counts. Its antigen is unknown. A TCRbeta library incorporating unique molecular identifiers was prepared. TCRdb fed the PCR reads into MiXCR, producing one record per CDR3 protein. The top ten clones hold around a third of a sample with about 610,000 distinct CDR3 sequences, 20% to 30% of them seen once. J lost 5 bases, V lost 4 bases, and 4 bases had no gene match. The CDR3 consists of 14 residues. The germline gives CDR1 PRHDT, CDR2 FYEKMQ (reference sequence). This sample was included in a study of T-cell reconstitution after alpha-beta-depleted transplantation in children. General study findings and limits: Reports say that about two months after transplant, the alpha-beta T cells came out of several hundred graft clones that had expanded. It was newly produced T cells that mostly accounted for T-cell counts and diversity one year after transplant.

The sequenced sample was PBMCs, obtained before TCRalphabeta/CD19-depleted stem cell transplant. The origin of this receptor is a boy under two years old with Wiskott-Aldrich syndrome, due to receive a stem cell transplant. The genes are TRBV13 and TRBJ2-5; 10 bases match TRBD2. The CDR3 region is CASSSYSGGETQYF. CDR3 in DNA: TGTGCCAGCAGCTCCTATAGCGGGGGGGAGACCCAGTACTTC.